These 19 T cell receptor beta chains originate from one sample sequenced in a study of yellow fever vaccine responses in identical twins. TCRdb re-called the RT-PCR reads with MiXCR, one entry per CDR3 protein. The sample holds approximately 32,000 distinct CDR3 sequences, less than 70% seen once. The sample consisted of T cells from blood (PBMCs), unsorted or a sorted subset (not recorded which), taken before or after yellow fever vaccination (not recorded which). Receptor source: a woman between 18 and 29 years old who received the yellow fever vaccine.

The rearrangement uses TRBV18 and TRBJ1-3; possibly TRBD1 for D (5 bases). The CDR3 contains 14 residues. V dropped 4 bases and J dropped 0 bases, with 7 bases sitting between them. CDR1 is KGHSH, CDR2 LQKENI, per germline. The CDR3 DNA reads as TGTGCCAGCTCACGCGACAGCTCTGGAAACACCATATATTTT. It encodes CASSRDSSGNTIYF.

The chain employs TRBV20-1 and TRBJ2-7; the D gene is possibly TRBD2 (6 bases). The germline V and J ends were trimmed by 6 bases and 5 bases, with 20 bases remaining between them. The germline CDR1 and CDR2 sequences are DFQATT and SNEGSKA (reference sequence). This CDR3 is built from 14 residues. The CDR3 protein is CSADSGTVSDEQYF. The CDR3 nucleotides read TGCAGTGCCGATTCCGGGACTGTTTCTGACGAGCAGTACTTC.

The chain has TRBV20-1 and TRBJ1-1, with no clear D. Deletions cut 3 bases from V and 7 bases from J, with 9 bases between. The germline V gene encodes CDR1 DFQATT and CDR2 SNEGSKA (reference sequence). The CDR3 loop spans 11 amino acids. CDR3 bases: TGCAGTGCTAGCGATCAGTATGAAGCTTTCTTT. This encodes CSASDQYEAFF.

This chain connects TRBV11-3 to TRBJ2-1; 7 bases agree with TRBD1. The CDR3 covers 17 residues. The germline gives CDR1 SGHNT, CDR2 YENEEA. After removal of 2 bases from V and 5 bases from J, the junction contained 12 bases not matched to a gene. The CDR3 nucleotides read TGTGCCAGCAGCTTACGTCGGGGACAGCCTACCCACAATGAGCAGTTCTTC. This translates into CASSLRRGQPTHNEQFF.

In DNA form, the CDR3 reads TGTGCCAGCAGTGACAGGGCTGAAGCTTTCTTT. Amino acids: CASSDRAEAFF. This rearrangement joins TRBV2 to TRBJ1-1, with D perhaps TRBD1 (5 bases). V was clipped by 3 bases and J by 6 bases, with 5 bases between them. Per germline, CDR1 SNHLY and CDR2 FYNNEI. This CDR3 has 11 amino acids.

CDR3 in amino acids: CSVSGQKNTEAFF. In DNA form, the CDR3 reads TGCAGCGTTAGTGGACAGAAGAACACTGAAGCTTTCTTT. V is TRBV29-1 and J is TRBJ1-1, with a weak D call TRBD1 (6 bases). CDR1 is SQVTM, CDR2 ANQGSEA, per germline. CDR3 length: 13 amino acids. V was pared by 5 bases and J by 1 base, with 11 bases between.

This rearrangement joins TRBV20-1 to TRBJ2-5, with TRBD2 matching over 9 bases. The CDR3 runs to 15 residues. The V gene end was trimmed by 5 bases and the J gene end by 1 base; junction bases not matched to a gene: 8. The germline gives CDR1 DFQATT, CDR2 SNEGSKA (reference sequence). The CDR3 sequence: CSASLGTSIQETQYF. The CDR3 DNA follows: TGCAGTGCTTCCCTCGGGACTAGCATCCAAGAGACCCAGTACTTC.

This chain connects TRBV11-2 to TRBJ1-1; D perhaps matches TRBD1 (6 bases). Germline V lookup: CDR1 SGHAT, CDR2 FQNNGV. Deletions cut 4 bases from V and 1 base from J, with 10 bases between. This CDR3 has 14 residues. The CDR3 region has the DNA TGTGCCAGCAGCTCGCAGGGGTCGAACACTGAAGCTTTCTTT. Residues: CASSSQGSNTEAFF.

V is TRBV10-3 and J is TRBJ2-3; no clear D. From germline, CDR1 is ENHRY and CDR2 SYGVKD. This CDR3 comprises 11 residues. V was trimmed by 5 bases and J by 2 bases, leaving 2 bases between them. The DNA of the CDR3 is TGTGCCATCAGTAACACAGATACGCAGTATTTT. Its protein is CAISNTDTQYF.

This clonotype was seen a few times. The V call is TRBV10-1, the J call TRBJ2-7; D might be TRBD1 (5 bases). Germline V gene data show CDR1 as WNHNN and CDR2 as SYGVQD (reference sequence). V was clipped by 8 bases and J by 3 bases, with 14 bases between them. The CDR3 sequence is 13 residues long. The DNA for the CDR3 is TGCGCCAGCTCAGCCGGGCAGGGCTACGAGCAGTACTTC. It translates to CASSAGQGYEQYF.

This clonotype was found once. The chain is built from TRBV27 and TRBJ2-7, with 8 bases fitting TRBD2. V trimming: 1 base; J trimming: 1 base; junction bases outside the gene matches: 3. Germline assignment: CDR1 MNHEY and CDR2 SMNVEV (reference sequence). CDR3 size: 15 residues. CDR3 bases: TGTGCCAGCAGTTTATTGGCGGGAGGATCCTACGAGCAGTACTTC. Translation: CASSLLAGGSYEQYF.

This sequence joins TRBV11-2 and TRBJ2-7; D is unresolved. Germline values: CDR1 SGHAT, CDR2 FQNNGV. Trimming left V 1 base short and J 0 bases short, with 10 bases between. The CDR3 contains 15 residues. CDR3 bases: TGTGCCAGCAGCTTAGTGTTGTCAAGCTCCTACGAGCAGTACTTC. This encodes CASSLVLSSSYEQYF.

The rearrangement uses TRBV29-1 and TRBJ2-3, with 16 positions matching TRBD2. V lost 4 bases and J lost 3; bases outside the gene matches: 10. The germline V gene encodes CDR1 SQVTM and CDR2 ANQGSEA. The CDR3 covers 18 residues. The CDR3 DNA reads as TGCAGCGTTGGAGGGACTAGCGGGAGGGTTAGGAGGACAGATACGCAGTATTTT. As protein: CSVGGTSGRVRRTDTQYF.

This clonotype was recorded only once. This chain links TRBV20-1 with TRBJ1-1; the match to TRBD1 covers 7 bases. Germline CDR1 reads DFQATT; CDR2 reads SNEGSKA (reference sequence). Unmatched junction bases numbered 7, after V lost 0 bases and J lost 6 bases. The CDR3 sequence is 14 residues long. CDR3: CSAREPGGGAEAFF. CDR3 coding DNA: TGCAGTGCTAGAGAGCCAGGGGGGGGCGCTGAAGCTTTCTTT.

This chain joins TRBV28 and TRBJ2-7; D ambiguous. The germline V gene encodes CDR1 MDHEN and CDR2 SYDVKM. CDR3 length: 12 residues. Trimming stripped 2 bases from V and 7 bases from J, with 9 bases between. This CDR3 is CASSLPIGEQYV. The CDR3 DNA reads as TGTGCCAGCAGTTTACCCATTGGAGAGCAGTACGTC.

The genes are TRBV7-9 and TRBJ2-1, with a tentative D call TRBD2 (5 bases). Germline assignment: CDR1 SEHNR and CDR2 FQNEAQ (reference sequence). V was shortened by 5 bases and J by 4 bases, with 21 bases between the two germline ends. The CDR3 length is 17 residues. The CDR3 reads CASSPRGQAASYNEQFF. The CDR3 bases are TGTGCCAGCAGCCCCAGAGGGCAAGCGGCGTCTTACAATGAGCAGTTCTTC.

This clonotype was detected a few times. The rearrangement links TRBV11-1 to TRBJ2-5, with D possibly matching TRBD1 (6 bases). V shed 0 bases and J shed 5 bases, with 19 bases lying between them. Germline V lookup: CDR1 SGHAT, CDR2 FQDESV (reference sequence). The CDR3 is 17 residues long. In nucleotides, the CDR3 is TGTGCCAGCAGCTTAGCCGACGGGACACCTCCAGGGGAGACCCAGTACTTC. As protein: CASSLADGTPPGETQYF.

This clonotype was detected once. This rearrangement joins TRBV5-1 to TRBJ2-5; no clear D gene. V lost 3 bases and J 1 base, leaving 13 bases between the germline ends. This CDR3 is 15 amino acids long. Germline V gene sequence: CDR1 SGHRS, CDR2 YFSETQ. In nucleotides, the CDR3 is TGCGCCAGCAGCTCTGTTGGGCAGCCCCAAGAGACCCAGTACTTC. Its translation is CASSSVGQPQETQYF.

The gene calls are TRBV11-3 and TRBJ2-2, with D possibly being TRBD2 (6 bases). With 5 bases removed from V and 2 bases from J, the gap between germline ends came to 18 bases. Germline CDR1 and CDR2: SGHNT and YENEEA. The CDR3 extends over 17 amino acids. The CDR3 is CASSVTVGAGNTGELFF. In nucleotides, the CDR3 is TGTGCCAGCAGCGTCACCGTCGGGGCGGGAAACACCGGGGAGCTGTTTTTT.